This TCR beta chain was sequenced in a study of regulatory T cells in long-lasting Graves disease. Findings of the study overall: Those with persistent Graves' had less TCR diversity than newly diagnosed patients.

Through Arm-PCR of CDR3 regions and iRepertoire HTBI primers, TCR beta libraries were built. One entry per CDR3 protein results from TCRdb running MiXCR on the multiplex PCR reads. The top ten hold 17% of the sample, which has 500,000 or so distinct CDR3 sequences, 14% seen once. Germline V CDR1 and CDR2: KGHSH, LQKENI. The CDR3 extends over 14 amino acids. Trimming cost V 5 bases and J 7 bases; bases outside gene matches: 10. There are a few counts of this clonotype. Its antigen remains unidentified. Stated time point: newly diagnosed GD, antithyroid drugs for less than 3 months. Researchers made the TCR library from RNA that was extracted from PBMCs. The sample was also linked to a second study, of T cells in Graves' hyperthyroidism and ophthalmopathy. That paper adds: Patients having uncontrolled infection, another autoimmune disease, pregnancy or lactation were not included. Diagnosing involved the use of clinical symptoms, serum thyroxine and TRAb, thyroid ultrasound and orbital computed tomography. When the TCR CDR3 underwent first-round RT-PCR, the HTBI primer set was used.

The input for sequencing was peripheral blood mononuclear cells (PBMCs), taken at new diagnosis, from a patient treated with antithyroid drugs. This receptor was taken from a woman aged 50 to 65 with Graves disease. The rearrangement links TRBV18 to TRBJ2-7; TRBD1 matches at 8 bases. CDR3 sequence reads: CASSADRDSKEQYF. In nucleotides, the CDR3 is TGTGCCAGCTCAGCGGACAGGGACTCTAAAGAGCAGTACTTC.